These T cell receptor beta chains were read from a single sample in a study of T cell repertoires and Cas9 in healthy adults. TCRdb's table, derived via immunoSEQ multiplex PCR, lists solely in-frame clones and lacks some. The sample records about 15,000 clones, 89% being singletons. Sequencing was done on a sample of Tregs (CD4+, CD25+, CD127-, CD137-, CD154-) from PBMCs; culture status not recorded. The receptors stem from a human donor in good health. The CDR3 runs from the conserved cysteine through the conserved F or W. A D gene is named only where the DNA matches it firmly. Size is omitted from some rows. Given values are once, few, many or a class for expanded clones.

V gene: TRBV28
J gene: TRBJ2-3
clone size: NA
D gene: NA
CDR3 length: 11
CDR3 protein: CASSFRDTQYF
CDR3 DNA: TGTGCCAGCAGTTTTAGAGATACGCAGTATTTT

V gene: TRBV12-5
J gene: TRBJ2-3
clone size: NA
D gene: TRBD2
CDR3 length: 16
CDR3 protein: CASGLVRGLATDTQYF
CDR3 DNA: TGTGCTAGTGGTTTGGTACGCGGACTAGCCACAGATACGCAGTATTTT

V gene: TRBV19
J gene: TRBJ1-1
clone size: NA
D gene: NA
CDR3 length: 12
CDR3 protein: CASSMGWAEAFF
CDR3 DNA: TGTGCCAGTAGTATGGGGTGGGCTGAAGCTTTCTTT

V gene: TRBV4-3
J gene: TRBJ2-3
clone size: NA
D gene: NA
CDR3 length: 17
CDR3 protein: CASSPYSPAERTDTQYF
CDR3 DNA: TGCGCCAGCAGCCCCTACAGTCCAGCGGAACGGACAGATACGCAGTATTTT

V gene: TRBV6-1
J gene: TRBJ2-7
clone size: NA
D gene: NA
CDR3 length: 13
CDR3 protein: CASSGTGTYEQYF
CDR3 DNA: TGTGCCAGCAGTGGTACAGGGACCTACGAGCAGTACTTC

V gene: TRBV25-1
J gene: TRBJ2-3
clone size: NA
D gene: NA
CDR3 length: 15
CDR3 protein: CASSEYGDLTDTQYF
CDR3 DNA: TGTGCCAGCAGTGAATACGGGGACTTAACAGATACGCAGTATTTT

V gene: TRBV4-3
J gene: TRBJ1-6
clone size: NA
D gene: NA
CDR3 length: 13
CDR3 protein: CASSQEESSPLHF
CDR3 DNA: TGCGCCAGCAGCCAGGAGGAGAGTTCACCCCTCCACTTT

V gene: TRBV6-5
J gene: TRBJ1-1
clone size: NA
D gene: TRBD1
CDR3 length: 15
CDR3 protein: CASSMTGAMNTEAFF
CDR3 DNA: TGTGCCAGCAGCATGACAGGGGCAATGAACACTGAAGCTTTCTTT

V gene: TRBV2
J gene: TRBJ1-2
clone size: NA
D gene: TRBD1
CDR3 length: 15
CDR3 protein: CASRPGGTGAQGYTF
CDR3 DNA: TGTGCCAGCAGGCCGGGCGGGACAGGGGCACAGGGCTACACCTTC

V gene: TRBV5-4
J gene: TRBJ2-1
clone size: NA
D gene: TRBD1
CDR3 length: 17
CDR3 protein: CASSLALTGGVLDEQFF
CDR3 DNA: TGTGCCAGCAGCTTGGCCTTAACAGGGGGCGTTTTGGATGAGCAGTTCTTC

V gene: TRBV18
J gene: TRBJ1-2
clone size: NA
D gene: NA
CDR3 length: 13
CDR3 protein: CASSPGQFYGYTF
CDR3 DNA: TGTGCCAGCTCACCAGGGCAGTTCTATGGCTACACCTTC

V gene: TRBV5-6
J gene: TRBJ1-6
clone size: NA
D gene: NA
CDR3 length: 12
CDR3 protein: CASSLTASPLHF
CDR3 DNA: TGTGCCAGCAGCTTAACAGCGTCACCCCTCCACTTT

V gene: TRBV21-1
J gene: TRBJ1-1
clone size: NA
D gene: NA
CDR3 length: 17
CDR3 protein: CASSKRTGTFSFTEAFF
CDR3 DNA: TGTGCCAGCAGCAAACGGACAGGAACTTTCTCTTTCACTGAAGCTTTCTTT

V gene: TRBV6-1
J gene: TRBJ2-7
clone size: NA
D gene: NA
CDR3 length: 15
CDR3 protein: CASSEQGFGTGEQYF
CDR3 DNA: TGTGCCAGCAGTGAACAGGGCTTTGGGACGGGCGAGCAGTACTTC

V gene: TRBV29-1
J gene: TRBJ2-3
clone size: NA
D gene: TRBD2
CDR3 length: 14
CDR3 protein: CSVTPAGGLHTQYF
CDR3 DNA: TGCAGCGTTACACCAGCGGGGGGCCTACATACGCAGTATTTT

V gene: TRBV28
J gene: TRBJ2-2
clone size: NA
D gene: NA
CDR3 length: 13
CDR3 protein: CASSLVRGGGLFF
CDR3 DNA: TGTGCCAGCAGTTTAGTCAGGGGCGGTGGGCTGTTTTTT

V gene: TRBV6-5
J gene: TRBJ2-1
clone size: NA
D gene: NA
CDR3 length: 15
CDR3 protein: CASSLQSTAYNEQFF
CDR3 DNA: TGTGCCAGCAGTCTGCAGAGTACAGCCTACAATGAGCAGTTCTTC

V gene: TRBV18
J gene: TRBJ2-7
clone size: once
D gene: TRBD2
CDR3 length: 14
CDR3 protein: CASSPSGGDYEQYF
CDR3 DNA: TGTGCCAGCTCACCAAGCGGGGGGGACTACGAGCAGTACTTC

V gene: TRBV6-9
J gene: TRBJ1-1
clone size: NA
D gene: NA
CDR3 length: 13
CDR3 protein: CASSYFRFSEAFF
CDR3 DNA: TGTGCCAGCAGTTACTTCAGATTCTCTGAAGCTTTCTTT

V gene: TRBV7-3
J gene: TRBJ1-2
clone size: NA
D gene: TRBD1
CDR3 length: 16
CDR3 protein: CASTGGGGAGVYGYTF
CDR3 DNA: TGTGCCAGCACTGGGGGAGGGGGCGCCGGTGTCTATGGCTACACCTTC

V gene: TRBV28
J gene: TRBJ1-4
clone size: NA
D gene: NA
CDR3 length: 14
CDR3 protein: CASSFEGSWEKLFF
CDR3 DNA: TGTGCCAGCAGTTTTGAGGGGTCTTGGGAAAAACTGTTTTTT

V gene: TRBV15
J gene: TRBJ2-1
clone size: NA
D gene: TRBD2
CDR3 length: 16
CDR3 protein: CATSRGGSGRGNEQFF
CDR3 DNA: TGTGCCACCAGCCGGGGAGGGAGCGGGAGGGGCAATGAGCAGTTCTTC

V gene: TRBV28
J gene: TRBJ1-3
clone size: NA
D gene: TRBD1
CDR3 length: 16
CDR3 protein: CATGGQGGLSGNTIYF
CDR3 DNA: TGTGCCACCGGTGGGCAGGGGGGACTTTCTGGAAACACCATATATTTT

V gene: TRBV6-1
J gene: TRBJ2-1
clone size: NA
D gene: TRBD1
CDR3 length: 15
CDR3 protein: CASRQGAPVFNEQFF
CDR3 DNA: TGTGCCAGCAGGCAGGGGGCGCCAGTCTTCAATGAGCAGTTCTTC

V gene: TRBV19
J gene: TRBJ2-2
clone size: NA
D gene: NA
CDR3 length: 15
CDR3 protein: CASSIYRAGTGELFF
CDR3 DNA: TGTGCCAGTAGTATTTACAGGGCTGGGACCGGGGAGCTGTTTTTT

V gene: TRBV7-9
J gene: TRBJ1-6
clone size: NA
D gene: NA
CDR3 length: 15
CDR3 protein: CASRVQGGYNSPLHF
CDR3 DNA: TGTGCCAGCAGGGTACAAGGGGGATATAATTCACCCCTCCACTTT

V gene: TRBV28
J gene: TRBJ1-1
clone size: NA
D gene: NA
CDR3 length: 10
CDR3 protein: CATRGTEAFF
CDR3 DNA: TGTGCCACCAGGGGCACTGAAGCTTTCTTT

V gene: TRBV18
J gene: TRBJ2-3
clone size: NA
D gene: NA
CDR3 length: 14
CDR3 protein: CASSPVANTDTQYF
CDR3 DNA: TGTGCCAGCTCACCGGTAGCCAACACAGATACGCAGTATTTT

V gene: TRBV7-2
J gene: TRBJ2-3
clone size: NA
D gene: NA
CDR3 length: 18
CDR3 protein: CASSLSMLAGRSTDTQYF
CDR3 DNA: TGTGCCAGCAGCTTATCGATGTTGGCGGGAAGGAGCACAGATACGCAGTATTTT

V gene: TRBV15
J gene: TRBJ2-5
clone size: NA
D gene: NA
CDR3 length: 15
CDR3 protein: CATSRPTQGQETQYF
CDR3 DNA: TGTGCCACCAGCAGACCCACCCAAGGACAAGAGACCCAGTACTTC

V gene: TRBV4-1
J gene: TRBJ2-1
clone size: NA
D gene: NA
CDR3 length: 18
CDR3 protein: CASSQDRGGPGDYNEQFF
CDR3 DNA: TGCGCCAGCAGCCAAGATCGCGGAGGGCCGGGCGACTACAATGAGCAGTTCTTC

V gene: TRBV10-3
J gene: TRBJ1-2
clone size: NA
D gene: TRBD1
CDR3 length: 15
CDR3 protein: CAISQLGQGSYGYTF
CDR3 DNA: TGTGCCATCAGCCAACTCGGACAGGGATCCTATGGCTACACCTTC

V gene: TRBV5-4
J gene: TRBJ2-2
clone size: NA
D gene: NA
CDR3 length: 13
CDR3 protein: CASSLRGRGELFF
CDR3 DNA: TGTGCCAGCAGCTTGCGGGGGAGAGGAGAGCTGTTTTTT

V gene: TRBV11-3
J gene: TRBJ2-3
clone size: once
D gene: TRBD2
CDR3 length: 18
CDR3 protein: CASSLLPRLAGYTDTQYF
CDR3 DNA: TGTGCCAGCAGCTTACTCCCGCGACTAGCGGGGTACACAGATACGCAGTATTTT

V gene: TRBV7-2
J gene: TRBJ2-3
clone size: NA
D gene: NA
CDR3 length: 15
CDR3 protein: CASSLAGTLGDTQYF
CDR3 DNA: TGTGCCAGCAGCTTAGCCGGGACCTTAGGAGATACGCAGTATTTT

V gene: TRBV28
J gene: TRBJ2-1
clone size: NA
D gene: TRBD2
CDR3 length: 15
CDR3 protein: CASSFKTSGRNEQFF
CDR3 DNA: TGTGCCAGCAGTTTTAAAACTAGCGGGAGGAATGAGCAGTTCTTC

V gene: TRBV9
J gene: TRBJ2-4
clone size: NA
D gene: TRBD1
CDR3 length: 17
CDR3 protein: CASSGAVTGGEENIQYF
CDR3 DNA: TGTGCCAGCAGCGGAGCAGTGACAGGGGGTGAGGAAAACATTCAGTACTTC

V gene: TRBV5-5
J gene: TRBJ2-2
clone size: NA
D gene: NA
CDR3 length: 13
CDR3 protein: CASSLGPSGELFF
CDR3 DNA: TGTGCCAGCAGCTTGGGTCCGTCCGGGGAGCTGTTTTTT

V gene: TRBV5-1
J gene: TRBJ2-3
clone size: NA
D gene: NA
CDR3 length: 16
CDR3 protein: CASSSPVVIAGDTQYF
CDR3 DNA: TGCGCCAGCAGCTCCCCTGTCGTGATAGCTGGAGATACGCAGTATTTT

V gene: TRBV5-6
J gene: TRBJ2-3
clone size: NA
D gene: TRBD2
CDR3 length: 14
CDR3 protein: CASSQAGGTDTQYF
CDR3 DNA: TGTGCCAGCAGCCAGGCGGGGGGCACAGATACGCAGTATTTT

V gene: TRBV7-3
J gene: TRBJ1-1
clone size: NA
D gene: NA
CDR3 length: 13
CDR3 protein: CASSLIRNTEAFF
CDR3 DNA: TGTGCCAGCAGCTTAATCAGGAACACTGAAGCTTTCTTT

V gene: TRBV19
J gene: TRBJ1-6
clone size: once
D gene: NA
CDR3 length: 15
CDR3 protein: CASRSWGAGNSPLHF
CDR3 DNA: TGTGCCAGTAGATCCTGGGGGGCCGGTAATTCACCCCTCCACTTT

V gene: TRBV4-2
J gene: TRBJ2-6
clone size: once
D gene: NA
CDR3 length: 16
CDR3 protein: CASSQDRPSGANVLTF
CDR3 DNA: TGTGCCAGCAGCCAAGATCGGCCTTCTGGGGCCAACGTCCTGACTTTC

V gene: TRBV15
J gene: TRBJ2-1
clone size: NA
D gene: TRBD2
CDR3 length: 17
CDR3 protein: CATSRPGTSGGAVEQFF
CDR3 DNA: TGTGCCACCAGCAGGCCGGGAACTAGCGGGGGGGCCGTTGAGCAGTTCTTC

V gene: TRBV14
J gene: TRBJ1-2
clone size: once
D gene: NA
CDR3 length: 13
CDR3 protein: CASSQIGFDGYTF
CDR3 DNA: TGTGCCAGCAGCCAAATCGGGTTTGACGGCTACACCTTC

V gene: TRBV5-1
J gene: TRBJ2-1
clone size: NA
D gene: NA
CDR3 length: 17
CDR3 protein: CASSLEGVAQSGNEQFF
CDR3 DNA: TGCGCCAGCAGCTTGGAAGGGGTAGCCCAGAGCGGCAATGAGCAGTTCTTC

V gene: TRBV28
J gene: TRBJ2-1
clone size: NA
D gene: NA
CDR3 length: 17
CDR3 protein: CASSPPRGWSSYNEQFF
CDR3 DNA: TGTGCCAGCAGCCCCCCCCGGGGCTGGAGCTCCTACAATGAGCAGTTCTTC

V gene: TRBV4-3
J gene: TRBJ2-5
clone size: NA
D gene: TRBD2
CDR3 length: 15
CDR3 protein: CASSQDPGGARAQYF
CDR3 DNA: TGCGCCAGCAGCCAAGATCCGGGGGGGGCCCGGGCCCAGTACTTC

V gene: TRBV2
J gene: TRBJ1-5
clone size: NA
D gene: NA
CDR3 length: 15
CDR3 protein: CASSEARGAGQPQHF
CDR3 DNA: TGTGCCAGCAGTGAGGCCAGAGGGGCGGGTCAGCCCCAGCATTTT

V gene: TRBV7-8
J gene: TRBJ2-1
clone size: NA
D gene: NA
CDR3 length: 15
CDR3 protein: CASSPSRVIGNEQFF
CDR3 DNA: TGTGCCAGCAGCCCGTCGAGGGTCATAGGGAATGAGCAGTTCTTC

V gene: TRBV4-3
J gene: TRBJ1-1
clone size: few
D gene: NA
CDR3 length: 12
CDR3 protein: CASSQGIGEAFF
CDR3 DNA: TGCGCCAGCAGCCAGGGGATTGGGGAAGCTTTCTTT

V gene: TRBV5-1
J gene: TRBJ2-1
clone size: NA
D gene: TRBD2
CDR3 length: 16
CDR3 protein: CASSPLASGSYNEQFF
CDR3 DNA: TGCGCCAGCAGCCCCTTGGCTAGCGGGAGCTACAATGAGCAGTTCTTC

V gene: TRBV29-1
J gene: TRBJ2-2
clone size: NA
D gene: NA
CDR3 length: 11
CDR3 protein: CSVAPRTLLFF
CDR3 DNA: TGCAGCGTTGCACCCAGGACATTACTGTTTTTT

V gene: TRBV6-1
J gene: TRBJ1-1
clone size: NA
D gene: NA
CDR3 length: 14
CDR3 protein: CASSEVWENTEAFF
CDR3 DNA: TGTGCCAGCAGTGAAGTCTGGGAGAACACTGAAGCTTTCTTT

V gene: TRBV25-1
J gene: TRBJ1-2
clone size: NA
D gene: TRBD1
CDR3 length: 16
CDR3 protein: CASSELAGQGGYGYTF
CDR3 DNA: TGTGCCAGCAGTGAATTGGCGGGACAGGGGGGCTATGGCTACACCTTC

V gene: TRBV6-1
J gene: TRBJ2-3
clone size: NA
D gene: TRBD2
CDR3 length: 13
CDR3 protein: CASAAGGTDTQYF
CDR3 DNA: TGTGCCAGCGCAGCGGGGGGGACAGATACGCAGTATTTT

V gene: TRBV5-5
J gene: TRBJ2-5
clone size: NA
D gene: TRBD1
CDR3 length: 14
CDR3 protein: CASSFRGQGETQYF
CDR3 DNA: TGTGCCAGCAGCTTCCGGGGACAGGGTGAGACCCAGTACTTC

V gene: TRBV7-2
J gene: TRBJ2-7
clone size: NA
D gene: TRBD1
CDR3 length: 17
CDR3 protein: CASSQIRDRRRSYEQYF
CDR3 DNA: TGTGCCAGCAGCCAAATAAGGGACAGACGAAGGAGCTACGAGCAGTACTTC

V gene: TRBV5-6
J gene: TRBJ1-1
clone size: NA
D gene: NA
CDR3 length: 15
CDR3 protein: CASSTRGIGGTEAFF
CDR3 DNA: TGTGCCAGCAGTACGAGAGGGATAGGGGGTACTGAAGCTTTCTTT